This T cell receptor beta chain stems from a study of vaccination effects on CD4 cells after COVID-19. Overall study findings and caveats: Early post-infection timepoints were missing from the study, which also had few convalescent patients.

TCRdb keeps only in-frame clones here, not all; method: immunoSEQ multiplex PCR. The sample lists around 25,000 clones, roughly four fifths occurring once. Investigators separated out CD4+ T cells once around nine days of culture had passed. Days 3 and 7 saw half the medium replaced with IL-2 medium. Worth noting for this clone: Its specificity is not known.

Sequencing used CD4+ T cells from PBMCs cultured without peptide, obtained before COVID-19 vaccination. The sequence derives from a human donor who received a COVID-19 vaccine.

CDR3 DNA: TGCGCCAGCAGCCAGGGGGCCCACGAGCAGTACTTC. Encoded protein: CASSQGAHEQYF. The V gene is TRBV5-1, the J gene TRBJ2-7; 8 bases are a match to TRBD1. The ends lost 4 bases at V and 5 bases at J; junction bases unmatched: 2. This CDR3 spans 12 amino acids. Germline V gene sequence: CDR1 SGHRS, CDR2 YFSETQ.